This passage covers 27 T cell receptor beta chains from one sample sequenced in a study of T cell responses to AZD1222 COVID-19 vaccine. Profiling relied on immunoSEQ multiplex PCR, and the TCRdb table lists in-frame clones only, not all of them. This table holds about 99,000 clones, 90% found once. The sequencing here drew on peripheral blood, taken on day 0 of AZD1222 vaccination. Receptors originate from an adult in good health.

The chain combines TRBV19 with TRBJ2-7, with D perhaps matching TRBD1 (5 bases). Germline V lookup: CDR1 LNHDA, CDR2 SQIVND (reference sequence). The CDR3 has 15 amino acids. Trimming left V 3 bases short and J 5 bases short, with 17 bases between. CDR3 region: CASSISGDSLNEQYF. DNA for the CDR3: TGTGCCAGTAGTATTAGTGGCGACAGTCTCAACGAGCAGTACTTC.

The rearrangement links TRBV10-2 to TRBJ1-5, with D possibly being TRBD1 (6 bases). V dropped 1 base and J dropped 7 bases, with 17 bases sitting between them. The CDR3 spans 16 residues. The germline gives CDR1 WSHSY, CDR2 SAAADI. CDR3: CASSEFPGQGPQPQHF. CDR3 DNA: TGCGCCAGCAGTGAGTTCCCAGGCCAGGGGCCGCAGCCCCAGCATTTT.

This chain joins TRBV6-6 and TRBJ1-1; 8 nucleotides align to TRBD1. Trimming at V came to 6 bases and at J to 1 base, leaving 7 bases not matched to a gene. This CDR3 is built from 15 residues. The germline V gene encodes CDR1 MNHNY and CDR2 SVGAGI (reference sequence). CDR3 residues: CASRLRQGTNTEAFF. CDR3 DNA sequence: TGTGCCAGCAGGCTGCGACAGGGGACGAACACTGAAGCTTTCTTT.

The V gene is TRBV21-1, the J gene TRBJ2-7. TRBV21-1 is classified as a pseudogene. CDR3 size: 18 residues. For the CDR3, the DNA is TGTGCCAGCAGCACCGGAAGGGGAAAGAGGGAAACCTCCTACGAGCAGTACTTC. Protein sequence: CASSTGRGKRETSYEQYF.

The chain couples TRBV9 to TRBJ1-4; D remains unclear. With 0 bases removed from V and 7 bases from J, the gap between germline ends came to 10 bases. CDR1 is SGDLS, CDR2 YYNGEE, per germline. This CDR3 region has 14 residues. DNA of the CDR3: TGTGCCAGCAGCGTAGATTCCGGGTTTGAAAAACTGTTTTTT. Its protein is CASSVDSGFEKLFF.

The genes are TRBV7-9 and TRBJ1-3; no firm D call. Germline CDR1 and CDR2: SEHNR and FQNEAQ (reference sequence). The length of the CDR3 is 14 residues. Trimming cost V 6 bases and J 2 bases, with 11 bases left between them. The CDR3 spells CASSSLSTGNTIYF. In DNA form, the CDR3 reads TGTGCCAGCAGTTCCCTCTCCACTGGAAACACCATATATTTT.

The chain recombines TRBV5-1 with TRBJ2-3; D unresolved. V was cut by 0 bases and J by 5 bases, with 10 bases left in between. Germline CDR1 and CDR2: SGHRS and YFSETQ. This CDR3 contains 14 residues. The CDR3 DNA sequence: TGCGCCAGCAGCTTGGATCGCGTGGGAGATACGCAGTATTTT. Translation gives CASSLDRVGDTQYF. Together with reference TRBV5-1 and TRBJ2-3, the CDR3 gives the full variable domain: KAGVTQTPRYLIKTRGQQVTLSCSPISGHRSVSWYQQTPGQGLQFLFEYFSETQRNKGNFPGRFSGRQFSNSRSEMNVSTLELGDSALYLCASSLDRVGDTQYFGPGTRLTVL.

The chain uses TRBV6-5 and TRBJ1-2; maybe TRBD1 (6 bases). From germline, CDR1 is MNHEY and CDR2 SVGAGI. This CDR3 spans 14 amino acids. The V end was cut by 7 bases, the J end by 2 bases, with 14 bases between. DNA of the CDR3: TGTGCCAGCACCGGGACACCTACGAACTATGGCTACACCTTC. Translated: CASTGTPTNYGYTF.

There are a few counts of this clone. J is TRBJ2-3 and V is TRBV6-5; perhaps TRBD2 as D (5 bases). Trimming removed 2 bases from V and 4 bases from J, with 13 bases in between. CDR1 and CDR2 from the germline V gene are MNHEY and SVGAGI. This CDR3 has 15 residues. The CDR3 region has the DNA TGTGCCAGCAGTTACGGGGAGACTGGAGCAGATACGCAGTATTTT. This codes for CASSYGETGADTQYF.

The gene calls are TRBV12-3 or TRBV12-4 and TRBJ1-1; weak D call: TRBD1 (5 bases). The V end was cut by 7 bases, the J end by 1 base, with 10 bases between. CDR3 length equals 13 residues. CDR3 bases: TGTGCCAGCACCGGGACGGCGAACACTGAAGCTTTCTTT. Amino acid sequence: CASTGTANTEAFF.

The chain recombines TRBV3-1 (or the pseudogene TRBV3-2) with TRBJ2-3, with a possible D match to TRBD2 (6 bases). The germline V and J ends were trimmed by 5 bases and 2 bases, with 14 bases remaining between them. Germline V gene data show CDR1 as LGHDT and CDR2 as YNNKEL (reference sequence). The CDR3 spans 15 residues. CDR3 amino acids: CASSVLGGPTDTQYF. The CDR3 coding sequence is TGTGCCAGCAGCGTCCTCGGGGGACCCACAGATACGCAGTATTTT.

The chain has TRBV7-9 and TRBJ2-7; 10 bases line up with TRBD1. The CDR3 loop spans 17 amino acids. The trim removed 5 bases at V and 5 bases at J, leaving 15 bases unmatched. Per the germline V gene, CDR1 is SEHNR and CDR2 is FQNEAQ (reference sequence). The CDR3 reads CASSVHGPGQGPHEQYF. The CDR3 nucleotides read TGTGCCAGCAGCGTACACGGACCGGGACAGGGGCCCCACGAGCAGTACTTC.

The chain is built from TRBV11-2 and TRBJ2-7; possibly TRBD2 for D (7 bases). The ends were cut back, 2 bases at V and 0 bases at J, with 14 bases in the middle. CDR1 is SGHAT and CDR2 is FQNNGV in the germline V gene. This CDR3 has 16 amino acids. The CDR3 protein is CASSLRFAGASYEQYF. DNA of the CDR3: TGTGCCAGCAGCTTACGCTTCGCGGGGGCCTCCTACGAGCAGTACTTC.

V and J are TRBV28 and TRBJ2-3; 8 positions agree with TRBD1. The junction had 32 bases not matched to a gene; V was cut back by 6 bases and J by 3 bases. CDR1 MDHEN and CDR2 SYDVKM come from the germline V gene. The length of the CDR3 is 23 residues. CDR3 loop: CASRPNRGTGRGQLQRGTDTQYF. The DNA of the CDR3 is TGTGCCAGCAGACCTAACAGGGGGACTGGAAGGGGACAACTACAAAGGGGGACAGATACGCAGTATTTT.

This clone was observed a few times. This sequence joins TRBV6-5 and TRBJ1-2; 11 positions agree with TRBD1. Germline V gives CDR1 MNHEY, CDR2 SVGAGI. The CDR3 covers 15 residues. V lost 0 bases and J lost 5; bases outside the gene matches: 2. DNA of the CDR3: TGTGCCAGCAGTTACTCAGGGACAGGGGGATATGGCTACACCTTC. This sequence encodes CASSYSGTGGYGYTF.

The chain couples TRBV27 to TRBJ2-1; 14 bases align to TRBD2. Trimming at V came to 4 bases and at J to 2 bases, leaving 1 base not matched to a gene. CDR3 size: 16 residues. Germline V lookup: CDR1 MNHEY, CDR2 SMNVEV (reference sequence). The CDR3 DNA sequence: TGTGCCAGCAGTTCGACTAGCGGGGGGGCCTACAATGAGCAGTTCTTC. This translates into CASSSTSGGAYNEQFF.

This rearrangement joins TRBV4-2 to TRBJ2-6; no clear D gene. Trimming pared 0 bases from V and 1 base from J, leaving 7 bases between. In germline, CDR1 is LGHNA, CDR2 YNFKEQ. The CDR3 extends over 16 amino acids. The CDR3 DNA reads as TGTGCCAGCAGCCAAGATAACGGTTCTGGGGCCAACGTCCTGACTTTC. It translates to CASSQDNGSGANVLTF.

DNA for the CDR3: TGTGCCAGCTCCGGCGGCAGAAGCACAGATACGCAGTATTTT. Residues: CASSGGRSTDTQYF. J is TRBJ2-3 and V is TRBV7-3; D is undetermined. V lost 8 bases and J lost 0, with 12 bases in between. CDR1 SGHTA and CDR2 FQGTGA come from the germline V gene. The CDR3 extends over 14 amino acids.

This chain joins TRBV18 and TRBJ1-2, with D tentatively TRBD1 (5 bases). The germline gives CDR1 KGHSH, CDR2 LQKENI. The V gene lost 5 bases and the J gene lost 4 bases, with 17 bases spanning the gap. The CDR3 totals 15 residues. CDR3 bases: TGTGCCAGCTCAGCTCAGACAGAGGATCCCTATGGCTACACCTTC. As protein: CASSAQTEDPYGYTF.

The J gene is TRBJ2-3, the V gene TRBV7-2; 8 bases align to TRBD2. Germline CDR1 SGHTA, CDR2 FQGNSA. V lost 5 bases and J lost 2; bases outside the gene matches: 12. This CDR3 is built from 17 residues. CDR3 in amino acids: CASSPPGGGPSTDTQYF. The CDR3, as DNA: TGTGCCAGCAGCCCGCCCGGCGGGGGGCCCTCCACAGATACGCAGTATTTT.

The chain recombines TRBV19 with TRBJ2-3; weak D call: TRBD2 (5 bases). The CDR3 runs to 15 residues. Trimming removed 3 bases at V and 2 bases at J, with 12 bases between. Per the germline V gene, CDR1 is LNHDA and CDR2 is SQIVND (reference sequence). The CDR3 DNA follows: TGTGCCAGTAGTATCGGACCCGGGGACACAGATACGCAGTATTTT. It is translated as CASSIGPGDTDTQYF.

The J gene is TRBJ1-4, the V gene TRBV9, with a weak D call TRBD1 (6 bases). Germline values: CDR1 SGDLS, CDR2 YYNGEE. V was trimmed by 4 bases and J by 5 bases, leaving 12 bases between them. The CDR3 has 14 amino acids. As DNA, the CDR3 is TGTGCCAGCAGCCGAACAGGGTCGAATGAAAAACTGTTTTTT. Its protein product is CASSRTGSNEKLFF.

The chain joins TRBV5-1 to TRBJ1-1; D is ambiguous. Germline V gene lookup returns CDR1 SGHRS and CDR2 YFSETQ. The CDR3 totals 12 residues. The V and J ends lost 4 bases and 5 bases respectively, with 9 bases between them. Written as DNA, the CDR3 is TGCGCCAGCAGCCCTGGAGGGACTGAAGCTTTCTTT. Amino acid sequence: CASSPGGTEAFF.

V usage is TRBV3-1 (or the pseudogene TRBV3-2) and J usage is TRBJ1-1, with 7 bases matching TRBD1. This CDR3 is 15 amino acids long. V gave up 1 base and J gave up 5 bases; unmatched junction bases: 7. The germline V gene has CDR1 LGHDT and CDR2 YNNKEL (reference sequence). In DNA form, the CDR3 reads TGTGCCAGCAGCCAAGTGCACAGGGGTCGTACTGAAGCTTTCTTT. Translated, it gives CASSQVHRGRTEAFF.

The table lists this clone with a count of one. This chain links TRBV2 with TRBJ2-7, with D perhaps TRBD1 or TRBD2 (5 bases each). Looked up from germline, CDR1 is SNHLY and CDR2 is FYNNEI. The CDR3 has 12 amino acids. Trimming cost V 5 bases and J 5 bases, with 10 bases left between them. This CDR3 is CASSLMGDEQYF. In nucleotides, the CDR3 is TGTGCCAGCAGTCTTATGGGGGACGAGCAGTACTTC. The whole variable domain, remainder taken from reference TRBV2 and TRBJ2-7, is EPEVTQTPSHQVTQMGQEVILRCVPISNHLYFYWYRQILGQKVEFLVSFYNNEISEKSEIFDDQFSVERPDGSNFTLKIRSTKLEDSAMYFCASSLMGDEQYFGPGTRLTVT.

The chain is built from TRBV28 and TRBJ1-1; 7 bases map to TRBD1. This CDR3 region has 14 residues. V dropped 1 base and J dropped 5; count of bases not matched to a gene: 4. CDR1 is MDHEN and CDR2 is SYDVKM in the germline V gene. The chain's CDR3 is CASSLSRGTTEAFF. The CDR3 DNA sequence: TGTGCCAGCAGTTTATCCAGGGGGACGACTGAAGCTTTCTTT.

CDR3 residues: CASSSKVRAGARTQYF. DNA of the CDR3: TGTGCCAGCAGCTCAAAAGTTCGGGCAGGGGCCAGGACCCAGTACTTC. The rearrangement joins TRBV7-3 to TRBJ2-5; possible D gene TRBD1, 6 bases. Trimming took 4 bases from V and 7 from J, leaving 22 bases between them. There are 16 residues in the CDR3. Germline CDR1 and CDR2: SGHTA and FQGTGA.